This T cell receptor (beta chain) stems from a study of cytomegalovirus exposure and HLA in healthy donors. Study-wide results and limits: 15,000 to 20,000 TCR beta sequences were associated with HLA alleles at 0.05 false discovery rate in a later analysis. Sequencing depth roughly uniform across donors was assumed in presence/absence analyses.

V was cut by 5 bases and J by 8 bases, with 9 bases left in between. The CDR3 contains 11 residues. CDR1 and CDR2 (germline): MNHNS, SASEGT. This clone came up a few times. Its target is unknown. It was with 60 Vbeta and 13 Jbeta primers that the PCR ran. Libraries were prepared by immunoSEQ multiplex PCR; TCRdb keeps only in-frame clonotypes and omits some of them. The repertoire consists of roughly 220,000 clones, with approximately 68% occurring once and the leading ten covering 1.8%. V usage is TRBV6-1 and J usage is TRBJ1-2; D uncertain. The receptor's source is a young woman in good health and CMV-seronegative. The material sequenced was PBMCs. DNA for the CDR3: TGTGCCAGCAGTTGGACGGGGGGCTACACCTTC. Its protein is CASSWTGGYTF.